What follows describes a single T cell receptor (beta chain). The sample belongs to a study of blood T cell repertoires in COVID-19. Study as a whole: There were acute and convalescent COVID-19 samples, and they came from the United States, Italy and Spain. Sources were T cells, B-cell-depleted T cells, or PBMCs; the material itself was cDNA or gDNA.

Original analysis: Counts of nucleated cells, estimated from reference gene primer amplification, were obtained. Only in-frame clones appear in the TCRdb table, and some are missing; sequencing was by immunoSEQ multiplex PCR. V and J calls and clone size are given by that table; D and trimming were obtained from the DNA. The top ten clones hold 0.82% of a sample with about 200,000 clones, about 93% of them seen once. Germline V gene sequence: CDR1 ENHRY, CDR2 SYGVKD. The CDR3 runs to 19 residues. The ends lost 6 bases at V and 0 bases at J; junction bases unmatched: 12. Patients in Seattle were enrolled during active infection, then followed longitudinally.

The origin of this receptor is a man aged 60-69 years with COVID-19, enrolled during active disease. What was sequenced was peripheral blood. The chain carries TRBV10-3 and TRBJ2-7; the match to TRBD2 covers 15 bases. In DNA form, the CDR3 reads TGTGCCATCAGCCATCAAGGGACTAGCGGGAGGCTGAGCTCCTACGAGCAGTACTTC. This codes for CAISHQGTSGRLSSYEQYF.